Listed below are T cell receptor beta chains from one sample, sequenced in a study of a mutant IDH1 vaccine in newly diagnosed glioma. The repertoire was sequenced with immunoSEQ multiplex PCR; TCRdb's copy has only in-frame clones and lacks some. The sample shows roughly 71,000 clones, approximately 83% of them seen only once. The starting material was PBMCs, obtained from a glioma patient treated with radiotherapy, temozolomide or both. The receptors were sampled from a man aged 30 to 39 with glioma. The CDR3 runs from the conserved cysteine through the conserved F or W. The D gene is left open where the match is weak. Size is stated for part of the rows, as once, few or many counts, or as a class when the clone is expanded.

clone_size | cdr3_length | j_call | d_call | v_call | cdr3_nt | cdr3_aa
NA | 15 | TRBJ1-3 | NA | TRBV11-2 | TGTGCCAGCAGCCCCTCGTTGGCCTCTGGAAACACCATATATTTT | CASSPSLASGNTIYF
NA | 19 | TRBJ2-1 | NA | TRBV10-3 | TGTGCCATCAGTGAGTCGGGTAGTACAGGGTTAAGCTCCTACAATGAGCAGTTCTTC | CAISESGSTGLSSYNEQFF
once | 14 | TRBJ1-2 | TRBD1 | TRBV19 | TGTGCCAGTAGTACAAGACAGGGGGCTAACGGCTACACCTTC | CASSTRQGANGYTF
few | 13 | TRBJ1-5 | NA | TRBV13 | TGTGCCAGCAGCTCGGGGACGGCAGCGCCCCAGCATTTT | CASSSGTAAPQHF
NA | 15 | TRBJ1-4 | TRBD1 | TRBV28 | TGTGCCAGCAGTTTGTGGGGACAGTCTAATGAAAAACTGTTTTTT | CASSLWGQSNEKLFF
NA | 15 | TRBJ1-5 | NA | TRBV27 | TGTGCCAGCAGAGCAGACAGGTATAGCAATCAGCCCCAGCATTTT | CASRADRYSNQPQHF
NA | 15 | TRBJ2-7 | TRBD1 | TRBV27 | TGTGCCAGCAGTTTATTGGGGCAGGGGGCTGGGGAGCAGTACTTC | CASSLLGQGAGEQYF
NA | 16 | TRBJ2-1 | NA | TRBV6-5 | TGTGCCAGCAGTTACTCGGCGGGGAGCTCCTACAATGAGCAGTTCTTC | CASSYSAGSSYNEQFF
NA | 13 | TRBJ1-5 | NA | TRBV5-8 | TGTGCCAGCAGCACCTACACCAATCAGCCCCAGCATTTT | CASSTYTNQPQHF
once | 12 | TRBJ2-7 | NA | TRBV2 | TGTGCCAGCAGCGGCCCCTCCTACGAGCAGTACTTC | CASSGPSYEQYF
once | 16 | TRBJ2-3 | NA | TRBV5-4 | TGTGCCAGCAGCAGGGGGGACAGCCTCCGCACAGATACGCAGTATTTT | CASSRGDSLRTDTQYF
NA | 15 | TRBJ1-5 | NA | TRBV2 | TGTGCCAGCAGAGCCGAGGGGTACCGCAATCAGCCCCAGCATTTT | CASRAEGYRNQPQHF
NA | 18 | TRBJ2-2 | NA | TRBV19 | TGTGCCAGTACCTTATTCACCAATGGCCAAGGGAACACCGGGGAGCTGTTTTTT | CASTLFTNGQGNTGELFF
NA | 14 | TRBJ1-6 | NA | TRBV6-1 | TGTGCCAGCAATTGGGACTACCCAAATTCACCCCTCCACTTT | CASNWDYPNSPLHF
NA | 14 | TRBJ2-7 | NA | TRBV5-6 | TGTGCCAGCAGCTTAGGTGGAGTTCCCTACGAGCAGTACTTC | CASSLGGVPYEQYF
NA | 18 | TRBJ1-5 | NA | TRBV12-5 | TGTGCTAGTGGTTTGGTACAAATGGAGGGGATCGATTTCCAGCCCCAGCATTTT | CASGLVQMEGIDFQPQHF
once | 17 | TRBJ2-2 | NA | TRBV2 | TGTGCCAGCAGTGAAGCGGGTTTAGCGGTTGGGACCGGGGAGCTGTTTTTT | CASSEAGLAVGTGELFF
NA | 16 | TRBJ2-5 | TRBD1 | TRBV5-8 | TGTGCCAGCAGCTTGGAAGGGGGCGCCCCCCAAGAGACCCAGTACTTC | CASSLEGGAPQETQYF
NA | 13 | TRBJ1-1 | NA | TRBV19 | TGTGCCAGTAGAGGGACACCTAACACTGAAGCTTTCTTT | CASRGTPNTEAFF
once | 11 | TRBJ2-7 | NA | TRBV6-5 | TGTGCCAGCAGTTACGCCTACGAGCAGTACTTC | CASSYAYEQYF
NA | 17 | TRBJ2-4 | TRBD2 | TRBV4-1 | TGCGCCAGCAGCCAAGAAGTTGCGGGGGGGGTCGGTGACATTCAGTACTTC | CASSQEVAGGVGDIQYF
NA | 15 | TRBJ2-1 | NA | TRBV2 | TGTGCCAGCAGTGCCAGACAGGTCTCCTACAATGAGCAGTTCTTC | CASSARQVSYNEQFF
NA | 15 | TRBJ1-2 | TRBD1 | TRBV5-1 | TGCGCCAGCAGCACAGAATGGACAGGCCTCTATGGCTACACCTTC | CASSTEWTGLYGYTF